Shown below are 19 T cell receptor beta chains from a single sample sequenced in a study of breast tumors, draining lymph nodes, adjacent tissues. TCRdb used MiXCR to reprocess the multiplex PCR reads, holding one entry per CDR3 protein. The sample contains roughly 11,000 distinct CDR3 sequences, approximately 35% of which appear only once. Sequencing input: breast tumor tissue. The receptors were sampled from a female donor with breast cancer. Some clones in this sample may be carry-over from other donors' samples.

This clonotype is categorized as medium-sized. CDR3 region: CASSLAGTYEQYF. DNA of the CDR3: TGTGCCAGCAGTTTAGCGGGGACGTACGAGCAGTACTTC. The chain couples TRBV12-3 or TRBV12-4 to TRBJ2-7; D may match TRBD1 or TRBD2 (5 bases each). Trimming cost V 0 bases and J 4 bases, with 7 bases left between them. The CDR3 is made up of 13 amino acids.

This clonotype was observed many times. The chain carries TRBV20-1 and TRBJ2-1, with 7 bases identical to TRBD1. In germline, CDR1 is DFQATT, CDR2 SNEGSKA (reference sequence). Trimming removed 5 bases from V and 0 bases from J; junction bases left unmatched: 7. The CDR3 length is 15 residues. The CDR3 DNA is TGCAGTGCTTTCGTTACAGGGGACTCCTACAATGAGCAGTTCTTC. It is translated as CSAFVTGDSYNEQFF.

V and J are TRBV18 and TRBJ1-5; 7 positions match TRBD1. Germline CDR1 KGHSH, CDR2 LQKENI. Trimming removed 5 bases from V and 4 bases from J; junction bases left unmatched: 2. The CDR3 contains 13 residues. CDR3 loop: CASSSGQNQPQHF. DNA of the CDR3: TGTGCCAGCTCATCGGGACAGAATCAGCCCCAGCATTTT.

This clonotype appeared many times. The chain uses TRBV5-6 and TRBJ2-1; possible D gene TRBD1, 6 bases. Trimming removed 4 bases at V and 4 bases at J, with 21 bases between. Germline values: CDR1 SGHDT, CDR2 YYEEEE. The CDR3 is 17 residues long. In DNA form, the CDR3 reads TGTGCCAGCAGCGTTGCCGGACAGTTCCTAATGTACAATGAGCAGTTCTTC. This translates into CASSVAGQFLMYNEQFF.

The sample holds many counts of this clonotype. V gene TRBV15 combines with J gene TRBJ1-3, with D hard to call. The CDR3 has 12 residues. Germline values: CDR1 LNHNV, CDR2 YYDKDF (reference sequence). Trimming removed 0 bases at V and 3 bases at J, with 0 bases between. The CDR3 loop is CATSRDGNTIYF. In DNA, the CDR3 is TGTGCCACCAGCAGAGATGGAAACACCATATATTTT.

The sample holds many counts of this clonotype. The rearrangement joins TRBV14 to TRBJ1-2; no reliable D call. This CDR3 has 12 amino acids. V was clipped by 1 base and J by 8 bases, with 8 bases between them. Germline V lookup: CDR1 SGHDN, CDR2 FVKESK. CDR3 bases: TGTGCCAGCAGCCAAGGAGTCAGGGGCTACACCTTC. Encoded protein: CASSQGVRGYTF.

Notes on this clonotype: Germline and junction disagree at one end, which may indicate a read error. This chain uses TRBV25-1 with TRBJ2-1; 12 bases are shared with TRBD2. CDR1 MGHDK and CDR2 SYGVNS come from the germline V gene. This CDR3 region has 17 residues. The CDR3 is CACSATSGGPTYNEQFF. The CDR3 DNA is TGTGCCTGCAGTGCCACTAGCGGGGGGCCCACCTACAACGAGCAGTTCTTC.

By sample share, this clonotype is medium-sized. The CDR3 region is CASSLAGSGYEQYF. The DNA of the CDR3 is TGTGCCAGCAGTCTAGCCGGGAGCGGGTACGAGCAGTACTTC. The V call is TRBV6-6, the J call TRBJ2-7, with D perhaps TRBD2 (6 bases). The length of the CDR3 is 14 residues. Trimming removed 5 bases from V and 4 bases from J, with 15 bases in between. Germline V gene lookup returns CDR1 MNHNY and CDR2 SVGAGI (reference sequence).

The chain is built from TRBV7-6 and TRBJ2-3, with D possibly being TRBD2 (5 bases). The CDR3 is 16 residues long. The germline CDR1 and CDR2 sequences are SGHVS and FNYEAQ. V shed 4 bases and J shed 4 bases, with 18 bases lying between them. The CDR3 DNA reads TGTGCCAGCAGCTCCGAGGGAGTCAGCGTATCAGATACGCAGTATTTT. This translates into CASSSEGVSVSDTQYF.

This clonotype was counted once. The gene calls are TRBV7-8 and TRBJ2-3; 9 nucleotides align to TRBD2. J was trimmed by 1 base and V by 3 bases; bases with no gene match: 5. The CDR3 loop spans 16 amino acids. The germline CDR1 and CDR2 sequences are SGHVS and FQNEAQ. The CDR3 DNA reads TGTGCCAGCAGCTTCGACATAGCGGGGGGCACAGATACGCAGTATTTT. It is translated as CASSFDIAGGTDTQYF.

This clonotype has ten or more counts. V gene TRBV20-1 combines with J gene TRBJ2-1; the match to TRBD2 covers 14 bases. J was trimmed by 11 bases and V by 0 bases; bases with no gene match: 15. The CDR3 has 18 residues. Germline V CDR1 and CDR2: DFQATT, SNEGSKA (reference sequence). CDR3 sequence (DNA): TGCAGTGCTAGAGATCGGGGGACTAGCGGGGGTCCTTACTCAAAGCAGTTCTTC. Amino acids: CSARDRGTSGGPYSKQFF.

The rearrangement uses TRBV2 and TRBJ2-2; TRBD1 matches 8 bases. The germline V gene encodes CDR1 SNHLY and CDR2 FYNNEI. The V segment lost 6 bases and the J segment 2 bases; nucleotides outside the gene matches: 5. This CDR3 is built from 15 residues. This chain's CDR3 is CASSNGQGNTGELFF. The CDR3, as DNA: TGTGCCAGCAGCAATGGACAGGGCAACACCGGGGAGCTGTTTTTT.

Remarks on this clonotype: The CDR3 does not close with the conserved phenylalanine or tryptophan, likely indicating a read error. CDR3 amino acids: CASSESGFYGYTS. CDR3 nucleotide sequence: TGTGCCAGCAGCGAGTCAGGCTTCTATGGCTACACCTCC. The chain joins TRBV7-8 to TRBJ1-2; D gene ambiguous. The germline V gene encodes CDR1 SGHVS and CDR2 FQNEAQ. The CDR3 totals 13 residues. Trimming removed 5 bases at V and 4 bases at J, with 11 bases between.

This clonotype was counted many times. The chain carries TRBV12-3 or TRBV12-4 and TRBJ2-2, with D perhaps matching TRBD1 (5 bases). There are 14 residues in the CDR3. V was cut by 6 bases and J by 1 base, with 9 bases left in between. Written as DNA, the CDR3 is TGTGCCAGCAGGGGGCAGGTGAACACCGGGGAGCTGTTTTTT. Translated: CASRGQVNTGELFF.

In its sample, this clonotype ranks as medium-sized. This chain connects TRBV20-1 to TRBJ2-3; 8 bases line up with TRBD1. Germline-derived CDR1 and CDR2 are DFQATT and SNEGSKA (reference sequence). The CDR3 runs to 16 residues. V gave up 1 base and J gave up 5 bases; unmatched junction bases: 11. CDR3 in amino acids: CSARVEGQGAIDTQYF. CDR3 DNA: TGCAGTGCTAGAGTCGAGGGGCAGGGGGCTATAGATACGCAGTATTTT.

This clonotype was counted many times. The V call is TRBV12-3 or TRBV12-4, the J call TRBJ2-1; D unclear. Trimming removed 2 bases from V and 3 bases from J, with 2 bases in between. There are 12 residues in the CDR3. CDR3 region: CASSLNYNEQFF. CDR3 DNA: TGTGCCAGCAGTTTAAACTACAATGAGCAGTTCTTC.

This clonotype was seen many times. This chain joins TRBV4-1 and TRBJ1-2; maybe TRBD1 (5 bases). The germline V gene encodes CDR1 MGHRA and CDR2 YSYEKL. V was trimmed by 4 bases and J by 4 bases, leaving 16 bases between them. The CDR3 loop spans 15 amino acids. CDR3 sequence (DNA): TGCGCCAGCAGCCCTTCCCGGGGGGGAAGCTATGGCTACACCTTC. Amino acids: CASSPSRGGSYGYTF.

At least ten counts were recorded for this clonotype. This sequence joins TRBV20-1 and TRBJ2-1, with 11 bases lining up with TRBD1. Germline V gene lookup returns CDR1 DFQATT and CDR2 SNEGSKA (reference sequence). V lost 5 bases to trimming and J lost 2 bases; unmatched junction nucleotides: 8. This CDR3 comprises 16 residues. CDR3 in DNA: TGCAGTGCTGGGAGGACAGGGGGCCGGACCTACAATGAGCAGTTCTTC. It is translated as CSAGRTGGRTYNEQFF.

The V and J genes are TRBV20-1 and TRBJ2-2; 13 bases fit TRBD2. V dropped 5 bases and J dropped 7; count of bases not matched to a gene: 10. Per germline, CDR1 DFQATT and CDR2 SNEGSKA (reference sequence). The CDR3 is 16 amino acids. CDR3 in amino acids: CSAPPRTSGRGGELFF. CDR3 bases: TGCAGTGCTCCACCACGGACTAGCGGGAGAGGCGGGGAGCTGTTTTTT.